These 25 T cell receptor beta chains were all obtained from the same sample, sequenced in a study of blood T cell repertoires in COVID-19. Assay: immunoSEQ multiplex PCR; the TCRdb copy retains only in-frame clones and omits some. The sample lists more than 95,000 clones, roughly four fifths occurring once. Material: peripheral blood. Every receptor here comes from a man in his fifties or sixties with acute or convalescent COVID-19.

This rearrangement joins TRBV7-2 to TRBJ1-2, with TRBD1 matching over 8 bases. V lost 1 base, J lost 2 bases, and 3 bases stayed unmatched. This CDR3 is built from 15 residues. Germline V gene sequence: CDR1 SGHTA, CDR2 FQGNSA. The CDR3: CASSLGGDRNYGYTF. CDR3 nucleotide sequence: TGTGCCAGCAGCTTAGGGGGGGACAGGAACTATGGCTACACCTTC.

This chain uses TRBV21-1 with TRBJ2-7; the table's D call of TRBD2 was not tested on the DNA. TRBV21-1 is shown as a pseudogene. The CDR3 runs 17 residues. In nucleotides, the CDR3 is TGTGCCAGCAGCAAAAAAGAACGGGAGGCCCCGACCTACGAGCAGTACGTC. Translation gives CASSKKEREAPTYEQYV.

This clone was counted once. The CDR3 region is CASSIFGGGRQPQHF. CDR3 DNA: TGTGCCAGTAGTATATTCGGGGGGGGCCGGCAGCCCCAGCATTTT. J is TRBJ1-5 and V is TRBV19, with D maybe TRBD1 (6 bases). V was pared by 2 bases and J by 7 bases, with 15 bases between. This CDR3 is 15 amino acids long. Per the germline V gene, CDR1 is LNHDA and CDR2 is SQIVND (reference sequence).

Only a few counts were recorded for this clone. The V call is TRBV4-1, the J call TRBJ2-7; 11 positions agree with TRBD2. This CDR3 is 16 amino acids long. V dropped 4 bases and J dropped 0; count of bases not matched to a gene: 5. CDR1 MGHRA and CDR2 YSYEKL come from the germline V gene. This chain's CDR3 is CASSPSGGNPSYEQYF. For the CDR3, the DNA is TGCGCCAGCAGCCCTAGCGGGGGGAATCCCTCCTACGAGCAGTACTTC.

The chain couples TRBV30 to TRBJ2-1; D unresolved. The CDR3 sequence is 14 residues long. Germline CDR1 GTSNPN, CDR2 SVGIG (reference sequence). The V end was cut by 2 bases, the J end by 5 bases, with 13 bases between. The CDR3, as DNA: TGTGCCTGGAGTTCCTACGCGTCCCACAATGAGCAGTTCTTC. Protein sequence: CAWSSYASHNEQFF.

The count of this clone is one. The CDR3, as DNA: TGTGCCAGTGGACAGGCGGACTATTCACCCCTCCACTTT. Its translation: CASGQADYSPLHF. The V call is TRBV19, the J call TRBJ1-6, with TRBD1 matching 7 bases. The CDR3 is 13 amino acids. Germline CDR1 LNHDA, CDR2 SQIVND (reference sequence). V shed 8 bases, J shed 8 bases, and the junction held 6 bases outside the gene matches. Full variable domain (outside the CDR3, taken from reference TRBV19 and TRBJ1-6): DGGITQSPKYLFRKEGQNVTLSCEQNLNHDAMYWYRQDPGQGLRLIYYSQIVNDFQKGDIAEGYSVSREKKESFPLTVTSAQKNPTAFYLCASGQADYSPLHFGNGTRLTVT.

CDR3 nucleotides: TGTGCCAGCAGCCAAGATATTGGGACAGCGGACACCATATATTTT. This sequence encodes CASSQDIGTADTIYF. The V call is TRBV4-2, the J call TRBJ1-3; 7 bases align to TRBD1. V was clipped by 0 bases and J by 8 bases; unmatched bases: 7. CDR1 and CDR2 from the germline V gene are LGHNA and YNFKEQ. The CDR3 is made up of 15 amino acids.

CDR3 sequence reads: CASSPGTALTNEKLFF. In nucleotides, the CDR3 is TGTGCCAGCAGCCCAGGGACAGCTCTCACTAATGAAAAACTGTTTTTT. The chain uses TRBV11-2 and TRBJ1-4; 7 bases fit TRBD1. This CDR3 contains 16 residues. Germline V gene data show CDR1 as SGHAT and CDR2 as FQNNGV. V shed 5 bases, J shed 2 bases, and the junction held 8 bases outside the gene matches.

The V gene is TRBV18, the J gene TRBJ1-1, with D maybe TRBD1 (5 bases). Trimming took 3 bases from V and 5 from J, leaving 16 bases between them. This CDR3 is 15 amino acids long. CDR1 KGHSH and CDR2 LQKENI come from the germline V gene. DNA of the CDR3: TGTGCCAGCTCACCCCCAGGGTTGGTTGGGACTGAAGCTTTCTTT. Translating it yields CASSPPGLVGTEAFF.

The J gene is TRBJ2-7, the V gene TRBV28, with no clear D. The CDR3 is made up of 13 amino acids. The ends were cut back, 6 bases at V and 1 base at J, with 10 bases in the middle. The germline gives CDR1 MDHEN, CDR2 SYDVKM. The CDR3 region has the DNA TGTGCCAGCAGATCCGGGTCTTCCTACGAGCAGTACGTC. This translates into CASRSGSSYEQYV.

The chain combines TRBV24-1 with TRBJ1-4; D unresolved. CDR1 is KGHDR, CDR2 SFDVKD, per germline. Trimming left V 3 bases short and J 5 bases short, with 15 bases between. CDR3 length: 16 residues. Here the CDR3 reads CATSDGPGIGNEKLFF. The CDR3 DNA follows: TGTGCCACCAGTGATGGGCCGGGGATCGGGAATGAAAAACTGTTTTTT.

This clone was seen a handful of times. The chain joins TRBV30 to TRBJ1-2; D unresolved. Germline V gives CDR1 GTSNPN, CDR2 SVGIG (reference sequence). This CDR3 has 20 residues. Trimming took off 0 bases at V and 5 bases at J, with 31 bases between the two ends. In nucleotides, the CDR3 is TGTGCCTGGAGTGTGACTGAGGTTGGGAGAGGAGGTTTTTCGAGGTATGGCTACACCTTC. Translating gives CAWSVTEVGRGGFSRYGYTF.

This chain connects TRBV6-5 to TRBJ1-6, with 7 bases identical to TRBD1. V trimming: 6 bases; J trimming: 6 bases; junction bases outside the gene matches: 8. Germline CDR1 and CDR2: MNHEY and SVGAGI. This CDR3 contains 15 residues. DNA for the CDR3: TGTGCCAGCAGGCCTCCGGGACAGCTTAATTCACCCCTCCACTTT. It translates to CASRPPGQLNSPLHF.

The chain couples TRBV4-3 to TRBJ2-3; TRBD2 is a possible D gene (5 bases). CDR3 length: 13 amino acids. V lost 2 bases to trimming and J lost 6 bases, with 9 bases between them. Germline CDR1 reads LGHNA; CDR2 reads YSLEER. This chain's CDR3 is CASSQQPGDTQYF. Written as DNA, the CDR3 is TGCGCCAGCAGCCAACAGCCGGGGGATACGCAGTATTTT.

This chain joins TRBV11-3 and TRBJ2-7; D is perhaps TRBD1 (6 bases). V lost 4 bases, J lost 2 bases, and 12 bases lay in between. In germline, CDR1 is SGHNT, CDR2 YENEEA. There are 14 residues in the CDR3. CDR3 in DNA: TGTGCCAGCAGCTCCGCCCGGGACACCTACGAGCAGTACGTC. It yields the protein CASSSARDTYEQYV.

CDR3 coding DNA: TGTGCCAGCAGCCCCGGGACTAGCGGGATCGTGGCCGGGGAGCTGTTTTTT. Translating it yields CASSPGTSGIVAGELFF. V is TRBV5-4 and J is TRBJ2-2, with 13 positions matching TRBD2. The CDR3 consists of 17 residues. Trimming at V came to 4 bases and at J to 6 bases, leaving 9 bases not matched to a gene. Germline assignment: CDR1 SGHNT and CDR2 YYREEE (reference sequence).

The V gene is TRBV19, the J gene TRBJ2-1; 12 positions match TRBD2. This CDR3 contains 17 residues. Per the germline V gene, CDR1 is LNHDA and CDR2 is SQIVND (reference sequence). The J segment lost 6 bases and the V segment lost 7 bases, leaving 13 bases of the junction unmatched. The CDR3 DNA reads TGTGCCAGTACCATCGGGACTAGCGGGTGGAGAAGCAATGAGCAGTTCTTC. Protein product: CASTIGTSGWRSNEQFF.

The V and J genes are TRBV5-4 and TRBJ2-7, with a weak D call TRBD1 (5 bases). This CDR3 has 13 amino acids. Germline V CDR1 and CDR2: SGHNT, YYREEE (reference sequence). Trimming removed 6 bases at V and 1 base at J, with 11 bases between. This chain's CDR3 is CASTGDRSYEQYF. The CDR3 region has the DNA TGTGCCAGCACCGGCGACAGATCCTACGAGCAGTACTTC. Filled out from reference TRBV5-4 and TRBJ2-7, the complete variable domain reads ETGVTQSPTHLIKTRGQQVTLRCSSQSGHNTVSWYQQALGQGPQFIFQYYREEENGRGNFPPRFSGLQFPNYSSELNVNALELDDSALYLCASTGDRSYEQYFGPGTRLTVT.

There are a few counts of this clone. The chain has TRBV18 and TRBJ1-2; unclear D gene. Germline V lookup: CDR1 KGHSH, CDR2 LQKENI. This CDR3 is built from 13 residues. The V and J ends lost 3 bases and 6 bases respectively, with 11 bases between them. The CDR3 DNA sequence: TGTGCCAGCTCACCCCTTGCCCAGGATGGCTACACCTTC. Its translation is CASSPLAQDGYTF.

This clone appeared a few times. The J gene is TRBJ1-6, the V gene TRBV2; 7 bases map to TRBD1. The CDR3 is 15 amino acids. V shed 0 bases, J shed 11 bases, and the junction held 7 bases outside the gene matches. Germline lookup yields CDR1 SNHLY and CDR2 FYNNEI. CDR3 sequence reads: CASSEARDRLPPLHF. The DNA for the CDR3 is TGTGCCAGCAGTGAAGCGCGGGACAGATTGCCACCCCTCCACTTT.

The chain recombines TRBV24-1 with TRBJ1-1, with 7 positions matching TRBD1. Germline V gives CDR1 KGHDR, CDR2 SFDVKD. This CDR3 contains 14 residues. Trimming cost V 2 bases and J 2 bases; bases outside gene matches: 1. CDR3 coding DNA: TGTGCCACCAGTGATTGGGACAGAAACACTGAAGCTTTCTTT. This gives the protein CATSDWDRNTEAFF.

This clone was seen at least ten times. CDR3 DNA: TGTGCCAGTAAACAGGATCACTCTGGGGCCAACGTCCTGACTTTC. Encoded protein: CASKQDHSGANVLTF. The genes are TRBV19 and TRBJ2-6; D may be TRBD1 (5 bases). This CDR3 region has 15 residues. Germline V lookup: CDR1 LNHDA, CDR2 SQIVND (reference sequence). The V end lost 7 bases, the J end lost 0 bases, and 10 bases lay between the germline ends.

The J gene is TRBJ2-3, the V gene TRBV7-2, with D possibly matching TRBD1 (8 bases). The germline V gene encodes CDR1 SGHTA and CDR2 FQGNSA. This CDR3 is 16 amino acids long. V was shortened by 6 bases and J by 4 bases, with 20 bases between the two germline ends. This CDR3 is CASRPGQGGWADTQYF. The CDR3 DNA reads as TGTGCCAGCAGACCCGGACAGGGAGGGTGGGCAGATACGCAGTATTTT.

V is TRBV18 and J is TRBJ1-1; a possible D gene is TRBD1 (5 bases). Germline CDR1 is KGHSH and CDR2 is LQKENI. CDR3 length: 13 amino acids. V was trimmed by 5 bases and J by 3 bases, leaving 10 bases between them. CDR3 residues: CASSGTGDTEAFF. CDR3 DNA sequence: TGTGCCAGCTCAGGTACAGGCGACACTGAAGCTTTCTTT. Full variable domain (missing parts from reference TRBV18 and TRBJ1-1): NAGVMQNPRHLVRRRGQEARLRCSPMKGHSHVYWYRQLPEEGLKFMVYLQKENIIDESGMPKERFSAEFPKEGPSILRIQQVVRGDSAAYFCASSGTGDTEAFFGQGTRLTVV.

Notes on this clone: In the same sample, other DNA sequences code for this CDR3. This chain links TRBV18 with TRBJ1-1; weak D call: TRBD1 (5 bases). Looked up from germline, CDR1 is KGHSH and CDR2 is LQKENI. Trimming pared 2 bases from V and 1 base from J, leaving 8 bases between. CDR3 length: 14 residues. Written as DNA, the CDR3 is TGTGCCAGCTCACCAGTGGGGGGGAACACTGAAGCTTTCTTT. It is translated as CASSPVGGNTEAFF.